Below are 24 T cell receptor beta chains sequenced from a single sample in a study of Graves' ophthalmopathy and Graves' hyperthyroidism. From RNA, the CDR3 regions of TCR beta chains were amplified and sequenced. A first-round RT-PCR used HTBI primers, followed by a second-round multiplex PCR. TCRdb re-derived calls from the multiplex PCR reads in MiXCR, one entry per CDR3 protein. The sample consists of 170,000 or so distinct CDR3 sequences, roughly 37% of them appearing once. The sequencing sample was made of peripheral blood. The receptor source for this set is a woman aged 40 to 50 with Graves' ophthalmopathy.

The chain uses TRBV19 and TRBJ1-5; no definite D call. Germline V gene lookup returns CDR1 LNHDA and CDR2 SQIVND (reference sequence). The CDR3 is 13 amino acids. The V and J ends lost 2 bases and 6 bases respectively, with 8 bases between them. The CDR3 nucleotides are TGTGCCAGTAGTATAACAATCGGTCAGCCCCAGCATTTT. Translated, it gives CASSITIGQPQHF. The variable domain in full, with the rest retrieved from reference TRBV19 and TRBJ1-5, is DGGITQSPKYLFRKEGQNVTLSCEQNLNHDAMYWYRQDPGQGLRLIYYSQIVNDFQKGDIAEGYSVSREKKESFPLTVTSAQKNPTAFYLCASSITIGQPQHFGDGTRLSIL.

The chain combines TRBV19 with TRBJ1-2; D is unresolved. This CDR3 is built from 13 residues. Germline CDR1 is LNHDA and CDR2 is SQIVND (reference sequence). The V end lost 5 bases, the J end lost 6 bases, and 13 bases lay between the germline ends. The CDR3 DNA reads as TGTGCCAGTAGTCCCCAACACGAGGATGGCTACACCTTC. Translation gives CASSPQHEDGYTF. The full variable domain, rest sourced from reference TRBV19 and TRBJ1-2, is DGGITQSPKYLFRKEGQNVTLSCEQNLNHDAMYWYRQDPGQGLRLIYYSQIVNDFQKGDIAEGYSVSREKKESFPLTVTSAQKNPTAFYLCASSPQHEDGYTFGSGTRLTVV.

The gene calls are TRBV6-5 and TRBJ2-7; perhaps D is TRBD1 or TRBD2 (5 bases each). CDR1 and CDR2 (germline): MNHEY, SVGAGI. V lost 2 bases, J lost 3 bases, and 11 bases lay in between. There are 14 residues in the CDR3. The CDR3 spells CASSYRGPDYEQYF. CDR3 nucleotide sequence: TGTGCCAGCAGTTACCGGGGACCGGACTACGAGCAGTACTTC.

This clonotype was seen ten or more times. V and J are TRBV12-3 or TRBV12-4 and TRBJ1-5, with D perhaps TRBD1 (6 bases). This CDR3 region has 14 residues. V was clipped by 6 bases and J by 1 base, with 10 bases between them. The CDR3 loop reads CASRGTGSNQPQHF. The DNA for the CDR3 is TGTGCCAGCAGGGGTACAGGGAGCAATCAGCCCCAGCATTTT.

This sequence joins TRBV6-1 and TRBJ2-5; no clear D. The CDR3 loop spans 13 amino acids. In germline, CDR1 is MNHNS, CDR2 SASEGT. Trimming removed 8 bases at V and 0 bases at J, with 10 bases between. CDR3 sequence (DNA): TGTGCCAGCGCAAGGCTGTACCAAGAGACCCAGTACTTC. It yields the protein CASARLYQETQYF.

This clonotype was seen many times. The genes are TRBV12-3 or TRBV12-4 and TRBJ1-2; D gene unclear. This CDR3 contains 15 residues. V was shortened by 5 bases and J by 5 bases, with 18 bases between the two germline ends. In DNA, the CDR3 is TGTGCCAGCAGTGCCGACACCATCGGCTATTATGGCTACACCTTC. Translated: CASSADTIGYYGYTF.

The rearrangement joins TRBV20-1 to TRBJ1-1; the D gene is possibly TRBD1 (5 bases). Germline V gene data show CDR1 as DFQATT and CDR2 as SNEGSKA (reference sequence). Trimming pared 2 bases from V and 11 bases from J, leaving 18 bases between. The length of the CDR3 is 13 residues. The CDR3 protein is CSARLSGTPIAFF. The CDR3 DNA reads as TGCAGTGCTAGACTTTCCGGGACCCCGATCGCTTTCTTT.

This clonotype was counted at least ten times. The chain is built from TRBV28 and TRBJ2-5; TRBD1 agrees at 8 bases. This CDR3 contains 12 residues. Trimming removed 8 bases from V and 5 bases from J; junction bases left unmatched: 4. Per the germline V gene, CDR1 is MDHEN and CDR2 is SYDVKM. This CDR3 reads CASYRGVETQYF. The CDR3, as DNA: TGTGCCAGCTACAGGGGGGTGGAGACCCAGTACTTC.

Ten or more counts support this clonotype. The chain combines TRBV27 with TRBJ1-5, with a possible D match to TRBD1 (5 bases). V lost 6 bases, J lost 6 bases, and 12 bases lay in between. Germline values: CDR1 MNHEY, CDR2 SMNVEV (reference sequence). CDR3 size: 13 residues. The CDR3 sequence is CASSQDIAQPQHF. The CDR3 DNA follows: TGTGCCAGCAGCCAGGACATAGCTCAGCCCCAGCATTTT.

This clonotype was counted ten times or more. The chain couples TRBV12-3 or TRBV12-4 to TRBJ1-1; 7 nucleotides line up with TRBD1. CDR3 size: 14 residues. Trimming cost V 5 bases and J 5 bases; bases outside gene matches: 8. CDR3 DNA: TGTGCCAGCAGTCCAGGGGGGGCGTTGACTGAAGCTTTCTTT. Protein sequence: CASSPGGALTEAFF.

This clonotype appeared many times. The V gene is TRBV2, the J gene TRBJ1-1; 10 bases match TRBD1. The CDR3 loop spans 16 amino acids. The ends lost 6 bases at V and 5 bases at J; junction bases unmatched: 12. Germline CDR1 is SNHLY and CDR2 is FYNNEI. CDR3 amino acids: CASRRKTGGAGTEAFF. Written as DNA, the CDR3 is TGTGCCAGCAGGCGGAAGACAGGGGGCGCGGGGACTGAAGCTTTCTTT.

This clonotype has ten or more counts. CDR3 nucleotides: TGTGCCAGCAGCGTAGTGCTCAGGACAGGGAGTTACGGCTACACCTTC. Translation: CASSVVLRTGSYGYTF. The chain joins TRBV9 to TRBJ1-2; 8 bases are a match to TRBD1. This CDR3 contains 16 residues. V gave up 0 bases and J gave up 8 bases; unmatched junction bases: 12. Germline CDR1 is SGDLS and CDR2 is YYNGEE.

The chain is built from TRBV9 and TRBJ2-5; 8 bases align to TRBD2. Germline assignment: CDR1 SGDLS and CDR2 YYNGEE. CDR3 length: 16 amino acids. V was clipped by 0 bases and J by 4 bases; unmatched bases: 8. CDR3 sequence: CASSVVGAGGGETQYF. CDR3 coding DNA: TGTGCCAGCAGCGTAGTGGGGGCGGGAGGAGGAGAGACCCAGTACTTC.

CDR3 DNA: TGTGCCAGCAGCTTAGCATTAACTAGCGCAAACACCGGGGAGCTGTTTTTT. The encoded protein is CASSLALTSANTGELFF. The chain recombines TRBV7-8 with TRBJ2-2; 7 nucleotides match TRBD2. Losses at the gene ends were 0 bases for V and 2 bases for J; bases not matched to a gene: 6. Germline CDR1 is SGHVS and CDR2 is FQNEAQ. The CDR3 consists of 17 residues.

In DNA form, the CDR3 reads TGTGCCAGCAGCTTGGACTGGGGAGGGTCCTACGAGCAGTACTTC. The encoded protein is CASSLDWGGSYEQYF. The chain recombines TRBV7-3 with TRBJ2-7; 7 nucleotides agree with TRBD2. V lost 3 bases to trimming and J lost 1 base; unmatched junction nucleotides: 6. Germline CDR1 and CDR2: SGHTA and FQGTGA. This CDR3 contains 15 residues.

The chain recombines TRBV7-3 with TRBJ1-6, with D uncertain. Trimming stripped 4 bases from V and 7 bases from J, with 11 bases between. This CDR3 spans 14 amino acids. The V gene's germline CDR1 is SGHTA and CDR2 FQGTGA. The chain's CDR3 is CASSSGRENSPLHF. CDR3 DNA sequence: TGTGCCAGCAGCTCCGGACGGGAAAATTCACCCCTCCACTTT.

CDR3 sequence (DNA): TGTGCCAGCAGTGCCTCGACAGGGGGCCCTGAGACCCAGTACTTC. Residues: CASSASTGGPETQYF. The chain links TRBV12-3 or TRBV12-4 to TRBJ2-5; 10 bases are a match to TRBD1. V lost 5 bases to trimming and J lost 5 bases; unmatched junction nucleotides: 8. The CDR3 spans 15 residues.

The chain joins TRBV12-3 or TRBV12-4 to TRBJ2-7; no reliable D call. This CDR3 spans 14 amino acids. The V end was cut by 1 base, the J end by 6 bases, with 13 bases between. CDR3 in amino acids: CASSLGVAISEQYF. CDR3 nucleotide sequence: TGTGCCAGCAGTTTAGGGGTGGCCATTAGCGAGCAGTACTTC.

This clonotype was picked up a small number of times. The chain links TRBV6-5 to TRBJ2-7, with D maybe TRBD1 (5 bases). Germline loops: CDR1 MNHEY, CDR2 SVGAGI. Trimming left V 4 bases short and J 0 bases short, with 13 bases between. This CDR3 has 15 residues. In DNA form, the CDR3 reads TGTGCCAGCAGTTCCGACAGCATCAGCTCCTACGAGCAGTACTTC. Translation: CASSSDSISSYEQYF.

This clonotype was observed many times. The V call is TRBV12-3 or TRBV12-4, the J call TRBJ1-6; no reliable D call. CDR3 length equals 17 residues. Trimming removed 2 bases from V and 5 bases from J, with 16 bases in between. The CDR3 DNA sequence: TGTGCCAGCAGTTTATGGGTGGTGGCAAGTAATAATTCACCCCTCCACTTT. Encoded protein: CASSLWVVASNNSPLHF.

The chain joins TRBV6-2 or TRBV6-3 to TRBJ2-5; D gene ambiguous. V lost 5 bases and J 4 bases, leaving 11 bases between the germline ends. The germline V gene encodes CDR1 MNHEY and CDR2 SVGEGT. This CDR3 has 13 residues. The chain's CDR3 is CASSDSGIETQYF. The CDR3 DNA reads TGTGCCAGCAGTGATTCCGGCATAGAGACCCAGTACTTC.

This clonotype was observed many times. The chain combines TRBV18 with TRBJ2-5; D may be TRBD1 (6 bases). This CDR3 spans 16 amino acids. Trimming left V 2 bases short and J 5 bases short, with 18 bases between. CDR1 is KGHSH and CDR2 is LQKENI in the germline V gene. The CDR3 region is CASSPTGNGFLETQYF. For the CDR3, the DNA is TGTGCCAGCTCACCAACAGGGAACGGTTTCTTGGAGACCCAGTACTTC.

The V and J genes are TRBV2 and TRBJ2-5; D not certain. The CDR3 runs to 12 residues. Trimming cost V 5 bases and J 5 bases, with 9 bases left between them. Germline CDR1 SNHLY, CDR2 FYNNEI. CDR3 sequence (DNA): TGTGCCAGCAGTTGGGTCTGGGAGACCCAGTACTTC. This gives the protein CASSWVWETQYF.

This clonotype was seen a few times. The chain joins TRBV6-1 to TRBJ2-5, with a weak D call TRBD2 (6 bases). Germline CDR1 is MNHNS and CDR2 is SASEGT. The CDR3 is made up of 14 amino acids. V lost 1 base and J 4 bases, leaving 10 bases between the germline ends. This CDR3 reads CASSEGAAGETQYF. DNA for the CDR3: TGTGCCAGCAGTGAAGGGGCAGCGGGAGAGACCCAGTACTTC.